This is a list of T cell receptor beta chains from one sample in a study of regulatory T cells in long-lasting Graves disease. TCRdb re-analysed the multiplex PCR reads in MiXCR, keeping a single row per CDR3 protein. The top ten clones hold 20% to 25% of a sample with 370,000 or so distinct CDR3 sequences, 15% to 20% of them seen once. The data were also submitted as part of a second study, on T cells in Graves' hyperthyroidism and ophthalmopathy.

The sequencing used peripheral blood mononuclear cells (PBMCs), collected at new diagnosis, from a patient treated with antithyroid drugs. The origin of the receptors is a young woman with Graves disease. CDR3s include the opening cysteine and the closing phenylalanine or tryptophan. The D gene is left open where the match is weak. Clone size appears in some rows only: once, few, many, or a class for an expanded clone.

v_gene: TRBV20-1
d_gene: NA
abundance: many
j_gene: TRBJ1-1
CDR3nt: TGCAGTGCAGATGACGGGAACACTGAAGCTTTCTTT
CDR3aa: CSADDGNTEAFF

v_gene: TRBV30
d_gene: NA
abundance: many
j_gene: TRBJ2-7
CDR3nt: TGTGCCTGGAGTGCGGGATTGGGCTACGAGCAGTACTTC
CDR3aa: CAWSAGLGYEQYF

v_gene: TRBV5-1
d_gene: TRBD2
abundance: NA
j_gene: TRBJ2-1
CDR3nt: TGCGCCAGCAGCCCGGGGCTAGCGGGAGAGACGCAGTTCTTC
CDR3aa: CASSPGLAGETQFF

v_gene: TRBV19
d_gene: TRBD2
abundance: NA
j_gene: TRBJ2-7
CDR3nt: TGTGCCAGTAGTATTAGTCAGCGGGGGGACTACGAGCAGTACTTC
CDR3aa: CASSISQRGDYEQYF

v_gene: TRBV7-2
d_gene: TRBD1
abundance: many
j_gene: TRBJ2-5
CDR3nt: TGTGCCAGCAGCTTAGCCCACGGGACAGAAAGAGAGACCCAGTACTTC
CDR3aa: CASSLAHGTERETQYF

v_gene: TRBV28
d_gene: NA
abundance: many
j_gene: TRBJ2-1
CDR3nt: TGTGCCAGCAGTTCCGGACAATGGAGTAGGGTCTTC
CDR3aa: CASSSGQWSRVF

v_gene: TRBV15
d_gene: NA
abundance: many
j_gene: TRBJ1-1
CDR3nt: TGTGCCACCAGCAGAGACCTGGGCACTGAAGCTTTCTTT
CDR3aa: CATSRDLGTEAFF

v_gene: TRBV20-1
d_gene: TRBD1
abundance: many
j_gene: TRBJ1-1
CDR3nt: TGCAGTGCTACCCCCGGGACAGGGGTCGGCACTGAAGCTTTCTTT
CDR3aa: CSATPGTGVGTEAFF

v_gene: TRBV28
d_gene: NA
abundance: many
j_gene: TRBJ2-1
CDR3nt: TGTGCCAGCAGTTTAGCGGGGGACAGCTCCTACAATGAGCAGTTCTTC
CDR3aa: CASSLAGDSSYNEQFF

v_gene: TRBV6-1
d_gene: NA
abundance: many
j_gene: TRBJ2-2
CDR3nt: TGTGCCAGCAGTGGGGCAGGGTGGTACGGCGGGGAGCTGTTTTTT
CDR3aa: CASSGAGWYGGELFF

v_gene: TRBV6-5
d_gene: TRBD1
abundance: few
j_gene: TRBJ2-1
CDR3nt: TGTGCCAGCAGTTACTCCGGACAGGACAATGAGCAGTTCTTC
CDR3aa: CASSYSGQDNEQFF

v_gene: TRBV6-2/TRBV6-3
d_gene: NA
abundance: NA
j_gene: TRBJ1-3
CDR3nt: TGTGCCAGCAGCTACTCAAACATGGGCTCTGGAGACACCATATATTTT
CDR3aa: CASSYSNMGSGDTIYF

v_gene: TRBV6-1
d_gene: NA
abundance: many
j_gene: TRBJ1-5
CDR3nt: TGTGCCAGCAGTGGACAGGTTGCGGGGCCCCAGCATTTT
CDR3aa: CASSGQVAGPQHF

v_gene: TRBV5-4
d_gene: TRBD2
abundance: few
j_gene: TRBJ2-3
CDR3nt: TGTGCCAGCAGCAGCGGGACTAGCCAAACAGATACGCAGTATTTT
CDR3aa: CASSSGTSQTDTQYF

v_gene: TRBV7-3
d_gene: TRBD1
abundance: many
j_gene: TRBJ2-7
CDR3nt: TGTGCCAGCAGCTTCGGGACAGGGAACGAGCAGTACTTC
CDR3aa: CASSFGTGNEQYF

v_gene: TRBV6-5
d_gene: NA
abundance: NA
j_gene: TRBJ1-5
CDR3nt: TGTGCCAGCAGTTACTCGTACCCTAGCAATCAGCCCCAGCATTTT
CDR3aa: CASSYSYPSNQPQHF

v_gene: TRBV29-1
d_gene: NA
abundance: few
j_gene: TRBJ1-6
CDR3nt: TGCAGCGTTGATACCGGGACGGGTTATAATTCACCCCTCCACTTT
CDR3aa: CSVDTGTGYNSPLHF

v_gene: TRBV20-1
d_gene: NA
abundance: many
j_gene: TRBJ2-7
CDR3nt: TGCAGTGCTAGAGATAGGCAAAAACTCCACGAGCAGTACTTC
CDR3aa: CSARDRQKLHEQYF

v_gene: TRBV12-3/TRBV12-4
d_gene: NA
abundance: many
j_gene: TRBJ2-5
CDR3nt: TGTGCCAGCAGTTTGGACAGCTGGGAGCGGGGCCAAGAGACCCAGTACTTC
CDR3aa: CASSLDSWERGQETQYF

v_gene: TRBV27
d_gene: NA
abundance: many
j_gene: TRBJ2-5
CDR3nt: TGTGCCAGCGGCTCCTCTGGCAGGGGTACGCAAGAGACCCAGTACTTC
CDR3aa: CASGSSGRGTQETQYF

v_gene: TRBV6-5
d_gene: NA
abundance: NA
j_gene: TRBJ1-5
CDR3nt: TGTGCCAGCAGTTACAGTGGCTCTCGGAATCAGCCCCAGCATTTT
CDR3aa: CASSYSGSRNQPQHF

v_gene: TRBV10-3
d_gene: TRBD1
abundance: many
j_gene: TRBJ2-7
CDR3nt: TGTGCCATAGGACAGGGCCCCCACGAGCAGTACTTC
CDR3aa: CAIGQGPHEQYF

v_gene: TRBV6-2/TRBV6-3
d_gene: TRBD1
abundance: NA
j_gene: TRBJ1-2
CDR3nt: TGTGCCAGCAGTTTATCTACGGCAGGGGGCAACTATGGCTACACCTTC
CDR3aa: CASSLSTAGGNYGYTF

v_gene: TRBV5-1
d_gene: NA
abundance: many
j_gene: TRBJ2-3
CDR3nt: TGCGCCAGCAGCTTAGCGGGACATAACACAGATACGCAGTATTTT
CDR3aa: CASSLAGHNTDTQYF

v_gene: TRBV6-1
d_gene: NA
abundance: many
j_gene: TRBJ2-7
CDR3nt: TGTGCCAGCAGTGAAAGCGGGCTCTCTTGCTACGAGCAGTACTTC
CDR3aa: CASSESGLSCYEQYF

v_gene: TRBV6-2/TRBV6-3
d_gene: TRBD1
abundance: few
j_gene: TRBJ1-2
CDR3nt: TGTGCCAGCACCTGGGACAGGGGTTATGGCTACACCTTC
CDR3aa: CASTWDRGYGYTF

v_gene: TRBV29-1
d_gene: NA
abundance: few
j_gene: TRBJ2-1
CDR3nt: TGCAGCGCCGAGGGCAGGGGGCGGGAGGGCGTTTTGGATGAGCAGTTCTTC
CDR3aa: CSAEGRGREGVLDEQFF

v_gene: TRBV24-1
d_gene: TRBD2
abundance: few
j_gene: TRBJ2-2
CDR3nt: TGTGCCACCAGTGATTCGGGACTAGCGGGAGACACCGGGGAGCTGTTTTTT
CDR3aa: CATSDSGLAGDTGELFF

v_gene: TRBV5-6
d_gene: TRBD2
abundance: NA
j_gene: TRBJ2-1
CDR3nt: TGTGCCAGCAGCGACACTAGCGGGAGGGCCAATGAGCAGTTCTTC
CDR3aa: CASSDTSGRANEQFF

v_gene: TRBV10-2
d_gene: NA
abundance: few
j_gene: TRBJ2-3
CDR3nt: TGCGCCGGGCGGAGCCCCCAGCGAAGCACAGATACGCAGTATTTT
CDR3aa: CAGRSPQRSTDTQYF

v_gene: TRBV20-1
d_gene: TRBD2
abundance: many
j_gene: TRBJ2-3
CDR3nt: TGCAGTGCTAGAGACCAGGGACTAGCGTTTACAGATACGCAGTATTTT
CDR3aa: CSARDQGLAFTDTQYF

v_gene: TRBV30
d_gene: NA
abundance: many
j_gene: TRBJ2-1
CDR3nt: TGTGCCTGGACGTACGGGACACAGAACGAGCAGTTCTTC
CDR3aa: CAWTYGTQNEQFF

v_gene: TRBV28
d_gene: NA
abundance: many
j_gene: TRBJ2-7
CDR3nt: TGTGCCAGCAGTCCCAGACAGAAATCCTACGAGCAGTACTTC
CDR3aa: CASSPRQKSYEQYF

v_gene: TRBV2
d_gene: TRBD1
abundance: few
j_gene: TRBJ1-2
CDR3nt: TGTGCCAGCCAGGGGCTACAGGGGGCTTTTTCTCTCTACACCTTC
CDR3aa: CASQGLQGAFSLYTF

v_gene: TRBV12-5
d_gene: NA
abundance: many
j_gene: TRBJ2-3
CDR3nt: TGTGCTAGTGGTGGACAGACGGTAGATACGCAGTATTTT
CDR3aa: CASGGQTVDTQYF

v_gene: TRBV19
d_gene: TRBD2
abundance: NA
j_gene: TRBJ2-1
CDR3nt: TGTGCCAGTAGTACGACCTTACTAGCGGGGTACAATGAGCAGTTCTTC
CDR3aa: CASSTTLLAGYNEQFF

v_gene: TRBV6-1
d_gene: TRBD2
abundance: NA
j_gene: TRBJ2-1
CDR3nt: TGTGCCAGCACCCCGGGACTAGCGGGAGGGGCAGCGTCCTACAATGAGCAGTTCTTC
CDR3aa: CASTPGLAGGAASYNEQFF

v_gene: TRBV12-3/TRBV12-4
d_gene: NA
abundance: many
j_gene: TRBJ1-5
CDR3nt: TGTGCCATCGGAAATAATCAGCCCCAGCATTTT
CDR3aa: CAIGNNQPQHF

v_gene: TRBV30
d_gene: NA
abundance: many
j_gene: TRBJ2-1
CDR3nt: TGTGCCTGGAGTGTACTGGGACAAGGATACAATGAGCAGTTCTTC
CDR3aa: CAWSVLGQGYNEQFF

v_gene: TRBV9
d_gene: NA
abundance: once
j_gene: TRBJ1-1
CDR3nt: TGTGCCAGCAGCGTAGGGTCGGGCACTGAAGCTTTCTTT
CDR3aa: CASSVGSGTEAFF

v_gene: TRBV4-2
d_gene: NA
abundance: many
j_gene: TRBJ1-1
CDR3nt: TGTGCCAGCAGCCAAGAGTCCAAGGGGAACACTGAAGCTTTCTTT
CDR3aa: CASSQESKGNTEAFF

v_gene: TRBV5-1
d_gene: TRBD2
abundance: NA
j_gene: TRBJ2-1
CDR3nt: TGCGCCAGCAGCAGCCAAGGGACTAGCGGGGGGGCCTACAATGAGCAGTTCTTC
CDR3aa: CASSSQGTSGGAYNEQFF